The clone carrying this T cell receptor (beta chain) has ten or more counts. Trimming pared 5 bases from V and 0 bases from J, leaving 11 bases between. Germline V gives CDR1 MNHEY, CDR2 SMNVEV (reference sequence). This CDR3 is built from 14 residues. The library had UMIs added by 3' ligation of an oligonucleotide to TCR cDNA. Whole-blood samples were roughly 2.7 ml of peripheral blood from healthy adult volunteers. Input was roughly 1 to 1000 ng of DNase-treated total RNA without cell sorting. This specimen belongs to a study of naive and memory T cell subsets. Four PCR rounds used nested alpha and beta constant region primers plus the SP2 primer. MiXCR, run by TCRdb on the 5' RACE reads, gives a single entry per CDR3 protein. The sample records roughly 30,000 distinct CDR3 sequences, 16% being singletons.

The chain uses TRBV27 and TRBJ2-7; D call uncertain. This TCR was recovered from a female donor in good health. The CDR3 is CASSTTPSSYEQYF. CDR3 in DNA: TGTGCCAGCAGTACGACGCCGAGCTCCTACGAGCAGTACTTC.